This entry lists 16 T cell receptor beta chains sequenced from one sample in a study of cytomegalovirus exposure and HLA in healthy donors. Primers for the PCR totalled 60 Vbeta and 13 Jbeta. Data came from immunoSEQ multiplex PCR; TCRdb stores just in-frame clones and leaves some out. The sample lists some 180,000 clones, 77% occurring once. What was sequenced was PBMCs. These receptors all come from a woman aged 60-75 years in good health and CMV-seropositive.

The chain employs TRBV7-2 and TRBJ1-4; tentative D call: TRBD1 (6 bases). CDR1 and CDR2 (germline): SGHTA, FQGNSA. The CDR3 is made up of 15 amino acids. The V end was cut by 5 bases, the J end by 6 bases, with 16 bases between. The CDR3, as DNA: TGTGCCAGCAGCGCGGACAGTGGCCGGTATGAAAAACTGTTTTTT. Translation: CASSADSGRYEKLFF.

The chain combines TRBV5-1 with TRBJ1-2; maybe TRBD1 (6 bases). This CDR3 contains 15 residues. Germline V CDR1 and CDR2: SGHRS, YFSETQ. The V and J ends lost 0 bases and 3 bases respectively, with 12 bases between them. CDR3 sequence (DNA): TGCGCCAGCAGCTTGGAGGGGGTCCCAGACTATGGCTACACCTTC. As protein: CASSLEGVPDYGYTF.

This clone appeared once. The CDR3 coding sequence is TGTGCCAGCAGGAATGAGAGGGCCATAGGAAATGAGCAGTTCTTC. Translating gives CASRNERAIGNEQFF. The chain combines TRBV2 with TRBJ2-1; D is perhaps TRBD2 (5 bases). The CDR3 spans 15 residues. V gave up 6 bases and J gave up 7 bases, with 19 bases separating them. From germline, CDR1 is SNHLY and CDR2 FYNNEI.

The CDR3 coding sequence is TGTGCCAGCAGCCGACTAGCGGGCCACAATGAGCAGTTCTTC. Translating it yields CASSRLAGHNEQFF. The chain recombines TRBV5-4 with TRBJ2-1, with 10 bases fitting TRBD2. After removal of 4 bases from V and 5 bases from J, the junction contained 3 bases not matched to a gene. In germline, CDR1 is SGHNT, CDR2 YYREEE (reference sequence). This CDR3 is 14 amino acids long. The whole variable domain, remainder taken from reference TRBV5-4 and TRBJ2-1, is ETGVTQSPTHLIKTRGQQVTLRCSSQSGHNTVSWYQQALGQGPQFIFQYYREEENGRGNFPPRFSGLQFPNYSSELNVNALELDDSALYLCASSRLAGHNEQFFGPGTRLTVL.

The gene calls are TRBV5-1 and TRBJ2-5; D is perhaps TRBD1 (6 bases). The CDR3 is 13 residues long. V was clipped by 2 bases and J by 3 bases, with 8 bases between them. In germline, CDR1 is SGHRS, CDR2 YFSETQ. CDR3 sequence: CASSFRGEETQYF. CDR3 DNA: TGCGCCAGCAGCTTCAGGGGAGAAGAGACCCAGTACTTC.

Turning to this clone: The same CDR3 arises from other DNA sequences in this sample as well. This chain links TRBV18 with TRBJ2-3; no definite D call. Between the trimmed V and J ends, which lost 3 bases and 0 bases, there was a span of 4 bases. Germline CDR1 KGHSH, CDR2 LQKENI. The CDR3 covers 13 residues. The CDR3 region has the DNA TGTGCCAGCTCACCCCCTAGCACAGATACGCAGTATTTT. Amino acids: CASSPPSTDTQYF.

The gene calls are TRBV6-5 and TRBJ2-7; TRBD2 aligns across 11 bases. This CDR3 has 14 amino acids. Losses at the gene ends were 6 bases for V and 4 bases for J; bases not matched to a gene: 5. The germline CDR1 and CDR2 sequences are MNHEY and SVGAGI. The CDR3 DNA reads as TGTGCCAGCAGCTTGACTAGCGGGGTATACGAGCAGTACTTC. This translates into CASSLTSGVYEQYF.

CDR3 bases: TGTGCCAGCTCACCACCGGACTGGCACCACGAGCAGTACTTC. Protein product: CASSPPDWHHEQYF. The chain is built from TRBV18 and TRBJ2-7, with D possibly TRBD2 on 5 matching bases. Trimming left V 0 bases short and J 5 bases short, with 11 bases between. Germline V gene data show CDR1 as KGHSH and CDR2 as LQKENI. The CDR3 is 14 amino acids.

This clone came up a few times. J is TRBJ2-7 and V is TRBV23-1; 7 bases line up with TRBD1. TRBV23-1 is designated an ORF whose function remains uncertain. The CDR3 runs 15 residues. The V gene end was trimmed by 8 bases and the J gene end by 0 bases; junction bases not matched to a gene: 10. The CDR3 loop is CASGPQGRLSYEQYF. The CDR3, as DNA: TGCGCCAGCGGCCCACAGGGGCGACTCTCCTACGAGCAGTACTTC.

This clone showed up just a few times. CDR3 sequence: CASSYGTDNSPLHF. CDR3 coding DNA: TGTGCCAGCAGCTACGGGACAGATAATTCACCCCTCCACTTT. The V gene is TRBV11-2, the J gene TRBJ1-6, with TRBD1 matching 7 bases. With V trimmed by 4 bases and J by 5 bases, 2 bases remained unmatched. CDR3 length equals 14 residues. Germline V CDR1 and CDR2: SGHAT, FQNNGV. The full variable domain, with the rest looked up from reference TRBV11-2 and TRBJ1-6, is EAGVAQSPRYKIIEKRQSVAFWCNPISGHATLYWYQQILGQGPKLLIQFQNNGVVDDSQLPKDRFSAERLKGVDSTLKIQPAKLEDSAVYLCASSYGTDNSPLHFGNGTRLTVT.

The J gene is TRBJ2-6, the V gene TRBV7-6, with D perhaps TRBD1 (5 bases). The CDR3 extends over 15 amino acids. Germline CDR1 SGHVS, CDR2 FNYEAQ. Between the trimmed V and J ends, which lost 5 bases and 0 bases, there was a span of 8 bases. This CDR3 reads CASSLRDSGANVLTF. For the CDR3, the DNA is TGTGCCAGCAGCCTCAGGGACTCTGGGGCCAACGTCCTGACTTTC.

This chain uses TRBV28 with TRBJ2-7; D unresolved. Trimming pared 6 bases from V and 2 bases from J, leaving 11 bases between. Germline CDR1 MDHEN, CDR2 SYDVKM. This CDR3 spans 13 amino acids. The CDR3 loop is CASRATIPYEQYF. CDR3 coding DNA: TGTGCCAGCAGAGCAACGATCCCCTACGAGCAGTACTTC.

This chain joins TRBV11-2 and TRBJ2-3, with TRBD1 identical over 8 bases. CDR1 and CDR2 from the germline V gene are SGHAT and FQNNGV. Unmatched junction bases numbered 9, after V lost 5 bases and J lost 2 bases. The CDR3 runs 16 residues. The CDR3 reads CASSRVRQGTTDTQYF. CDR3 sequence (DNA): TGTGCCAGCAGCCGAGTAAGACAGGGGACCACAGATACGCAGTATTTT.

This chain uses TRBV15 with TRBJ1-1; 8 bases match TRBD1. This CDR3 is 13 amino acids long. V trimming: 1 base; J trimming: 10 bases; junction bases outside the gene matches: 5. CDR1 and CDR2 from the germline V gene are LNHNV and YYDKDF (reference sequence). CDR3 nucleotides: TGTGCCACCAGCAGAGTCCCCGACAGGGGAGCTTTCTTT. Translated, it gives CATSRVPDRGAFF. The full variable domain, its missing parts supplied by reference TRBV15 and TRBJ1-1, is DAMVIQNPRYQVTQFGKPVTLSCSQTLNHNVMYWYQQKSSQAPKLLFHYYDKDFNNEADTPDNFQSRRPNTSFCFLDIRSPGLGDTAMYLCATSRVPDRGAFFGQGTRLTVV.

The chain is built from TRBV13 and TRBJ1-2, with a possible D match to TRBD1 (5 bases). Germline CDR1 is PRHDT and CDR2 is FYEKMQ (reference sequence). V shed 1 base and J shed 3 bases, with 9 bases lying between them. The CDR3 extends over 14 amino acids. CDR3 nucleotide sequence: TGTGCCAGCAGCTTAGATAGGGGTGACTATGGCTACACCTTC. It translates to CASSLDRGDYGYTF.

The V call is TRBV2, the J call TRBJ2-2, with D tentatively TRBD1 (6 bases). Deletions cut 6 bases from V and 1 base from J, with 15 bases between. The CDR3 sequence is 16 residues long. Germline CDR1 reads SNHLY; CDR2 reads FYNNEI. CDR3 sequence reads: CASRVTGTWNTGELFF. DNA for the CDR3: TGTGCCAGCAGGGTAACAGGGACGTGGAACACCGGGGAGCTGTTTTTT.